This paragraph reports one T cell receptor (beta chain). The data derive from a study of T-cell memory formation after mild COVID-19. TCRdb analysed the 5' RACE reads with MiXCR anew, one entry per CDR3 protein. This table has about 560,000 distinct CDR3 sequences, approximately 19% appearing once. This sequence was found in an adult woman who had mild COVID-19 (a few samples of this study predate the infection). Cell type and time point are not known. Sequences were obtained from PBMCs or a T cell subset sorted from them (not recorded which).

The DNA for the CDR3 is TGTGCCAGTAGTTATCCGGGACATGATGGCTACACCTTC. Its protein product is CASSYPGHDGYTF. This chain joins TRBV19 and TRBJ1-2; TRBD1 might be the D (6 bases). CDR1 and CDR2 (germline): LNHDA, SQIVND (reference sequence). The CDR3 has 13 amino acids. Trimming took 5 bases from V and 6 from J, leaving 13 bases between them.